These 21 T cell receptor beta chains were all obtained from the same sample, sequenced in a study of cytomegalovirus exposure and HLA in healthy donors. PCR was performed using 60 Vbeta and 13 Jbeta primers. Clones were read by immunoSEQ multiplex PCR, and TCRdb kept only the in-frame ones, dropping some. The repertoire holds around 200,000 clones, 65% to 80% seen once, with about 5% in the top ten. Material: PBMCs. The receptors here all came from a man aged 25-40 years in good health and CMV-seropositive.

This clone was observed once. The chain couples TRBV2 to TRBJ1-2; D is possibly TRBD1 (5 bases). Germline V gene lookup returns CDR1 SNHLY and CDR2 FYNNEI. V was clipped by 3 bases and J by 3 bases, with 14 bases between them. CDR3 length: 15 amino acids. The CDR3 protein is CASSDPRQPHYGYTF. DNA of the CDR3: TGTGCCAGCAGTGATCCGAGACAGCCCCACTATGGCTACACCTTC. Drawing the rest from reference TRBV2 and TRBJ1-2, the complete variable domain is EPEVTQTPSHQVTQMGQEVILRCVPISNHLYFYWYRQILGQKVEFLVSFYNNEISEKSEIFDDQFSVERPDGSNFTLKIRSTKLEDSAMYFCASSDPRQPHYGYTFGSGTRLTVV.

This clone showed up just once. This rearrangement joins TRBV29-1 to TRBJ2-1, with TRBD1 identical over 7 bases. Germline loops: CDR1 SQVTM, CDR2 ANQGSEA. Germline trimming cut 8 bases from V and 2 bases from J; bases unmatched to any gene: 9. This CDR3 region has 14 residues. CDR3 sequence (DNA): TGCAGCCCTCCGACCAGGGGGACCTACAATGAGCAGTTCTTC. It is translated as CSPPTRGTYNEQFF.

The rearrangement uses TRBV28 and TRBJ2-6; possible D gene TRBD1, 6 bases. Germline-derived CDR1 and CDR2 are MDHEN and SYDVKM. The CDR3 totals 17 residues. With 5 bases removed from V and 0 bases from J, the gap between germline ends came to 14 bases. DNA for the CDR3: TGTGCCAGCAGTATAACAGGGCCCAGCTCTGGGGCCAACGTCCTGACTTTC. Residues: CASSITGPSSGANVLTF.

The chain recombines TRBV5-1 with TRBJ2-1, with 7 bases identical to TRBD1. V lost 0 bases to trimming and J lost 0 bases; unmatched junction nucleotides: 6. This CDR3 contains 17 residues. Germline loops: CDR1 SGHRS, CDR2 YFSETQ. CDR3: CASSLAGQSISYNEQFF. DNA of the CDR3: TGCGCCAGCAGCTTGGCGGGACAGAGCATCTCCTACAATGAGCAGTTCTTC.

The genes are TRBV7-9 and TRBJ2-3, with no clear D. V lost 5 bases to trimming and J lost 5 bases, with 17 bases between them. Per the germline V gene, CDR1 is SEHNR and CDR2 is FQNEAQ (reference sequence). The CDR3 has 15 amino acids. The CDR3 DNA is TGTGCCAGCAGCCCTTCAAAGATGAGTGGAGATACGCAGTATTTT. It encodes CASSPSKMSGDTQYF.

The chain has TRBV9 and TRBJ2-1; 7 nucleotides align to TRBD2. Germline trimming cut 4 bases from V and 6 bases from J; bases unmatched to any gene: 13. From germline, CDR1 is SGDLS and CDR2 YYNGEE. This CDR3 region has 16 residues. The DNA for the CDR3 is TGTGCCAGCAGCCCCCGAGTGGCGGGAGTGGCCAATGAGCAGTTCTTC. Amino acids: CASSPRVAGVANEQFF.

This chain links TRBV2 with TRBJ1-5; D is perhaps TRBD1 (6 bases). The CDR3 length is 14 residues. V shed 6 bases and J shed 1 base, with 10 bases lying between them. Germline V gene data show CDR1 as SNHLY and CDR2 as FYNNEI. The CDR3 coding sequence is TGTGCCAGCAGAGACAGGTTCAGCAATCAGCCCCAGCATTTT. Amino acid sequence: CASRDRFSNQPQHF.

The chain is built from TRBV18 and TRBJ2-7; 7 bases agree with TRBD2. The V and J ends lost 5 bases and 0 bases, in that order; junction bases with no gene match: 1. Per the germline V gene, CDR1 is KGHSH and CDR2 is LQKENI. The CDR3 is 13 amino acids. The CDR3 region has the DNA TGTGCCAGCTCAAGGACTAGCTCCTACGAGCAGTACTTC. Translation gives CASSRTSSYEQYF.

The genes are TRBV29-1 and TRBJ2-5; D ambiguous. V dropped 4 bases and J dropped 0 bases, with 6 bases sitting between them. Germline V gene lookup returns CDR1 SQVTM and CDR2 ANQGSEA. The CDR3 contains 12 residues. CDR3 sequence (DNA): TGCAGCGTTGGCGGCTACCAAGAGACCCAGTACTTC. Translating it yields CSVGGYQETQYF.

This clone was found once. This chain links TRBV5-4 with TRBJ2-1, with 9 bases aligning to TRBD2. V lost 1 base, J lost 6 bases, and 11 bases stayed unmatched. The germline V gene encodes CDR1 SGHNT and CDR2 YYREEE (reference sequence). There are 17 residues in the CDR3. The DNA for the CDR3 is TGTGCCAGCAGCTTGAAAAGCGGGGGGCCATTAGTCAATGAGCAGTTCTTC. Its translation: CASSLKSGGPLVNEQFF.

The chain links TRBV5-1 to TRBJ1-2; TRBD1 aligns across 10 bases. V was pared by 4 bases and J by 5 bases, with 5 bases of the junction left unmatched. This CDR3 is built from 14 residues. Germline values: CDR1 SGHRS, CDR2 YFSETQ. The CDR3 DNA follows: TGCGCCAGCAGCGCCCCGGACAGGGGGTATGGCTACACCTTC. Its translation: CASSAPDRGYGYTF.

The chain uses TRBV14 and TRBJ2-3, with 10 positions matching TRBD1. V gave up 5 bases and J gave up 2 bases; unmatched junction bases: 4. The CDR3 is 15 residues long. CDR1 SGHDN and CDR2 FVKESK come from the germline V gene. This CDR3 reads CASSKGQGNTDTQYF. The DNA of the CDR3 is TGTGCCAGCAGCAAGGGACAGGGGAACACAGATACGCAGTATTTT.

V is TRBV10-3 and J is TRBJ1-2; possible D gene TRBD1, 6 bases. The germline V gene encodes CDR1 ENHRY and CDR2 SYGVKD. V was cut by 3 bases and J by 0 bases, with 8 bases left in between. The CDR3 is 14 amino acids. CDR3 in DNA: TGTGCCATCAGTGACCACAGGGCTAACTATGGCTACACCTTC. This gives the protein CAISDHRANYGYTF.

The V call is TRBV28, the J call TRBJ2-7; 7 bases are a match to TRBD1. Germline CDR1 is MDHEN and CDR2 is SYDVKM. This CDR3 has 12 residues. J was trimmed by 3 bases and V by 4 bases; bases with no gene match: 0. The CDR3: CASSWTGYEQYF. CDR3 nucleotide sequence: TGTGCCAGCAGTTGGACAGGCTACGAGCAGTACTTC.

J is TRBJ2-7 and V is TRBV28; D is perhaps TRBD1 (6 bases). Germline CDR1 MDHEN, CDR2 SYDVKM. The CDR3 is 14 amino acids. Trimming stripped 4 bases from V and 4 bases from J, with 14 bases between. CDR3: CASSSDRDKYEQYF. CDR3 nucleotides: TGTGCCAGCAGTTCCGACCGGGACAAATACGAGCAGTACTTC.

The chain employs TRBV19 and TRBJ1-6, with D perhaps TRBD1 (5 bases). The CDR3 has 16 amino acids. Germline CDR1 and CDR2: LNHDA and SQIVND (reference sequence). The V and J ends lost 4 bases and 10 bases respectively, with 20 bases between them. The CDR3 DNA sequence: TGTGCCAGTAGTACCGGCCCTGGAGGGGCTGTATCACCCCTCCACTTT. Amino acids: CASSTGPGGAVSPLHF.

This chain connects TRBV28 to TRBJ1-5, with 7 nucleotides matching TRBD1. The CDR3 consists of 15 residues. Looked up from germline, CDR1 is MDHEN and CDR2 is SYDVKM. The V segment lost 5 bases and the J segment 2 bases; nucleotides outside the gene matches: 6. The CDR3 region is CASSVDRAGNQPQHF. CDR3 coding DNA: TGTGCCAGCAGTGTCGACAGGGCCGGCAATCAGCCCCAGCATTTT.

The chain recombines TRBV2 with TRBJ1-5; the D is unclear. The germline V gene has CDR1 SNHLY and CDR2 FYNNEI. The CDR3 is 14 amino acids. V was pared by 6 bases and J by 0 bases, with 9 bases between. In DNA, the CDR3 is TGTGCCAGCAGCGGTTCCATTAGCAATCAGCCCCAGCATTTT. Translating gives CASSGSISNQPQHF.

CDR3 residues: CASSQTGGYTEAFF. The CDR3 DNA sequence: TGTGCCAGCAGTCAGACAGGGGGCTACACTGAAGCTTTCTTT. The chain has TRBV5-6 and TRBJ1-1, with 10 bases aligning to TRBD1. This CDR3 is 14 amino acids long. The junction had 4 bases not matched to a gene; V was cut back by 5 bases and J by 3 bases. Germline V gene lookup returns CDR1 SGHDT and CDR2 YYEEEE.

About this clone itself: This specimen includes other DNA sequences encoding the same CDR3. This chain links TRBV7-9 with TRBJ2-7, with D possibly being TRBD1 (5 bases). The V gene's germline CDR1 is SEHNR and CDR2 FQNEAQ (reference sequence). V was trimmed by 4 bases and J by 2 bases, leaving 12 bases between them. The CDR3 totals 14 residues. The CDR3 nucleotides read TGTGCCAGCAGCTCCCAGGTAGGGGCCTACGAGCAGTACTTC. This codes for CASSSQVGAYEQYF.

V and J are TRBV10-3 and TRBJ2-1; TRBD2 matches at 8 bases. J was trimmed by 6 bases and V by 7 bases; bases with no gene match: 14. The CDR3 is 16 amino acids. The germline V gene has CDR1 ENHRY and CDR2 SYGVKD. The CDR3 protein is CAITPGGAGGSNEQFF. The CDR3 DNA reads TGTGCCATCACCCCGGGGGGGGCGGGAGGCAGCAATGAGCAGTTCTTC.